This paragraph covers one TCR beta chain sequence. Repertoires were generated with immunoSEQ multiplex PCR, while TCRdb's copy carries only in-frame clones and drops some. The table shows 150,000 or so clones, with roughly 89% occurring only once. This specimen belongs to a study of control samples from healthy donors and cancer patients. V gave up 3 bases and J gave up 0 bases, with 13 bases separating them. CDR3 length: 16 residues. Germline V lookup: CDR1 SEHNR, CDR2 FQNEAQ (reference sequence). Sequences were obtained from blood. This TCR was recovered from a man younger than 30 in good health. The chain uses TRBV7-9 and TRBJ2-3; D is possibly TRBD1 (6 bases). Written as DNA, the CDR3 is TGTGCCAGCAGCTTCGCCACAGGGTGGAGCACAGATACGCAGTATTTT. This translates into CASSFATGWSTDTQYF.